This is a list of T cell receptor beta chains from one sample in a study of pediatric ulcerative colitis. TCRdb's copy holds only in-frame clones and misses some; the assay was immunoSEQ multiplex PCR. The sample has about 14,000 clones; 70% to 90% are singletons. The sequencing sample was made of blood. The source of these receptors is a boy aged 5-17 years with moderate ulcerative colitis. Each CDR3 is given with its conserved first and last residue. Each record gives: clone size, D gene, V gene, J gene, CDR3 protein, CDR3 DNA. The D gene is left open where the match is weak. Clone size is given for some rows only: seen once, a few or many times, or a class if the clone is expanded.

clone_size: few; d_call: .; v_call: TRBV6-1; j_call: TRBJ1-6; cdr3_aa: CASSGAGNYNSPLHF; cdr3_nt: TGTGCCAGCAGTGGGGCAGGGAATTATAATTCACCCCTCCACTTT
clone_size: .; d_call: TRBD1; v_call: TRBV30; j_call: TRBJ1-5; cdr3_aa: CAWSPPGTGNNQPQHF; cdr3_nt: TGTGCCTGGAGTCCCCCGGGGACAGGGAACAATCAGCCCCAGCATTTT
clone_size: .; d_call: .; v_call: TRBV7-2; j_call: TRBJ2-3; cdr3_aa: CASSPRRSGPDTQYF; cdr3_nt: TGTGCCAGCAGCCCTCGGCGATCAGGTCCAGATACGCAGTATTTT
clone_size: .; d_call: .; v_call: TRBV7-2; j_call: TRBJ1-6; cdr3_aa: CASSLGGSPLHF; cdr3_nt: TGTGCCAGCAGCTTAGGGGGCTCACCCCTCCACTTT
clone_size: .; d_call: .; v_call: TRBV29-1; j_call: TRBJ1-2; cdr3_aa: CSVEDPRGAYGYTF; cdr3_nt: TGCAGCGTTGAAGATCCTCGGGGAGCGTATGGCTACACCTTC
clone_size: few; d_call: .; v_call: TRBV10-1; j_call: TRBJ1-1; cdr3_aa: CASSEGRTEAFF; cdr3_nt: TGCGCCAGCAGTGAGGGGAGAACTGAAGCTTTCTTT
clone_size: .; d_call: .; v_call: TRBV28; j_call: TRBJ1-5; cdr3_aa: CASRVPGGQPQHF; cdr3_nt: TGTGCCAGCAGGGTTCCGGGCGGTCAGCCCCAGCATTTT
clone_size: .; d_call: .; v_call: TRBV11-2; j_call: TRBJ2-2; cdr3_aa: CASSLPWRTGELFF; cdr3_nt: TGTGCCAGCAGCTTACCTTGGCGGACCGGGGAGCTGTTTTTT
clone_size: .; d_call: .; v_call: TRBV5-1; j_call: TRBJ2-7; cdr3_aa: CASSLVGLTYYEQYF; cdr3_nt: TGCGCCAGCAGCTTGGTGGGGCTCACCTACTACGAGCAGTACTTC
clone_size: .; d_call: TRBD1; v_call: TRBV11-2; j_call: TRBJ2-7; cdr3_aa: CASSLDYRGPYEQYF; cdr3_nt: TGTGCCAGCAGCTTAGATTACAGGGGGCCCTACGAGCAGTACTTC
clone_size: .; d_call: TRBD1; v_call: TRBV7-7; j_call: TRBJ2-5; cdr3_aa: CASSKDREETQYF; cdr3_nt: TGTGCCAGCAGCAAAGACAGGGAAGAGACCCAGTACTTC
clone_size: .; d_call: .; v_call: TRBV4-1; j_call: TRBJ2-3; cdr3_aa: CASSQVGRAPDTQYF; cdr3_nt: TGCGCCAGCAGCCAAGTAGGCAGGGCACCAGATACGCAGTATTTT
clone_size: .; d_call: TRBD1; v_call: TRBV9; j_call: TRBJ1-2; cdr3_aa: CASSPRTGNYGYTF; cdr3_nt: TGTGCCAGCAGCCCCCGGACAGGGAACTATGGCTACACCTTC
clone_size: .; d_call: .; v_call: TRBV11-2; j_call: TRBJ2-7; cdr3_aa: CASSLYRTFGEEQYF; cdr3_nt: TGTGCCAGCAGCTTATACAGGACTTTCGGGGAGGAGCAGTACTTC
clone_size: .; d_call: TRBD1; v_call: TRBV10-3; j_call: TRBJ1-6; cdr3_aa: CAISEQGAVDSPLHF; cdr3_nt: TGTGCCATCAGTGAACAGGGGGCGGTGGATTCACCCCTCCACTTT
clone_size: .; d_call: TRBD1; v_call: TRBV9; j_call: TRBJ2-1; cdr3_aa: CASSVAGTGAYNEQFF; cdr3_nt: TGTGCCAGCAGCGTGGCCGGGACAGGGGCCTACAATGAGCAGTTCTTC
clone_size: once; d_call: .; v_call: TRBV15; j_call: TRBJ1-2; cdr3_aa: CATSREWSSFPYGYTF; cdr3_nt: TGTGCCACCAGCAGAGAATGGAGCAGCTTCCCCTATGGCTACACCTTC
clone_size: .; d_call: .; v_call: TRBV7-2; j_call: TRBJ2-3; cdr3_aa: CASSLYWGDTQYF; cdr3_nt: TGTGCCAGCAGCCTATACTGGGGAGATACGCAGTATTTT
clone_size: .; d_call: .; v_call: TRBV5-1; j_call: TRBJ1-3; cdr3_aa: CASSLGPGNTIYF; cdr3_nt: TGCGCCAGCAGCTTGGGTCCAGGGAACACCATATATTTT
clone_size: .; d_call: .; v_call: TRBV18; j_call: TRBJ1-4; cdr3_aa: CASSPRGTMQEKLFF; cdr3_nt: TGTGCCAGCTCACCACGGGGGACAATGCAGGAAAAACTGTTTTTT
clone_size: .; d_call: .; v_call: TRBV19; j_call: TRBJ1-5; cdr3_aa: CASSIDLSNQPQHF; cdr3_nt: TGTGCCAGTAGTATAGATCTCAGCAATCAGCCCCAGCATTTT
clone_size: .; d_call: .; v_call: TRBV5-1; j_call: TRBJ1-2; cdr3_aa: CASKAGWATNYGYTF; cdr3_nt: TGCGCCAGCAAGGCGGGTTGGGCCACTAACTATGGCTACACCTTC
clone_size: once; d_call: .; v_call: TRBV5-1; j_call: TRBJ1-4; cdr3_aa: CASSLQSISGEKLFF; cdr3_nt: TGCGCCAGCAGCTTACAGAGTATTAGTGGTGAAAAACTGTTTTTT
clone_size: once; d_call: .; v_call: TRBV30; j_call: TRBJ1-4; cdr3_aa: CAWSEYLTEEKLFF; cdr3_nt: TGTGCCTGGAGTGAGTACCTGACAGAGGAAAAACTGTTTTTT
clone_size: .; d_call: TRBD1; v_call: TRBV6-5; j_call: TRBJ1-5; cdr3_aa: CASSPPGTGSQPQHF; cdr3_nt: TGTGCCAGCAGTCCACCCGGGACAGGGTCTCAGCCCCAGCATTTT
clone_size: .; d_call: TRBD2; v_call: TRBV2; j_call: TRBJ2-7; cdr3_aa: CASSTNSGLAGAVSYEQYF; cdr3_nt: TGTGCCAGCAGTACAAACTCCGGACTAGCGGGAGCTGTTTCCTACGAGCAGTACTTC
clone_size: .; d_call: TRBD1; v_call: TRBV4-1; j_call: TRBJ2-2; cdr3_aa: CASSRPGQGIGTGELFF; cdr3_nt: TGCGCCAGCAGCCGACCGGGACAGGGGATTGGAACCGGGGAGCTGTTTTTT
clone_size: .; d_call: .; v_call: TRBV18; j_call: TRBJ2-3; cdr3_aa: CASSANSQQVPGGTDTQYF; cdr3_nt: TGTGCCAGCTCCGCTAACTCCCAACAGGTCCCGGGGGGCACAGATACGCAGTATTTT
clone_size: .; d_call: .; v_call: TRBV4-3; j_call: TRBJ2-7; cdr3_aa: CASSQERGRTYEQYF; cdr3_nt: TGCGCCAGCAGCCAAGAACGGGGCAGGACCTACGAGCAGTACTTC
clone_size: once; d_call: .; v_call: TRBV5-4; j_call: TRBJ2-1; cdr3_aa: CASSLRDGDNEQFF; cdr3_nt: TGTGCCAGCAGCTTGAGGGACGGGGACAATGAGCAGTTCTTC
clone_size: .; d_call: .; v_call: TRBV5-1; j_call: TRBJ2-5; cdr3_aa: CASSLKQPKETQYF; cdr3_nt: TGCGCCAGCAGCTTGAAGCAGCCTAAAGAGACCCAGTACTTC
clone_size: .; d_call: .; v_call: TRBV19; j_call: TRBJ2-2; cdr3_aa: CASSWRENTGELFF; cdr3_nt: TGTGCCAGTAGTTGGAGGGAAAACACCGGGGAGCTGTTTTTT
clone_size: .; d_call: .; v_call: TRBV10-3; j_call: TRBJ1-1; cdr3_aa: CAIRAVNTEAFF; cdr3_nt: TGTGCCATCAGGGCAGTGAACACTGAAGCTTTCTTT
clone_size: once; d_call: .; v_call: TRBV5-4; j_call: TRBJ1-1; cdr3_aa: CASSFQGMNTEAFF; cdr3_nt: TGTGCCAGCAGCTTTCAGGGGATGAACACTGAAGCTTTCTTT
clone_size: .; d_call: TRBD2; v_call: TRBV11-3; j_call: TRBJ2-7; cdr3_aa: CASSLGTSGSDEQYF; cdr3_nt: TGTGCCAGCAGCTTAGGAACTAGCGGGAGTGACGAGCAGTACTTC
clone_size: .; d_call: .; v_call: TRBV5-6; j_call: TRBJ2-3; cdr3_aa: CASASSALPADTQYF; cdr3_nt: TGTGCCAGCGCCTCCTCGGCTCTCCCGGCAGATACGCAGTATTTT
clone_size: .; d_call: .; v_call: TRBV28; j_call: TRBJ1-6; cdr3_aa: CASSPRAYNSPLHF; cdr3_nt: TGTGCCAGCAGTCCCAGGGCCTATAATTCACCCCTCCACTTT
clone_size: .; d_call: TRBD2; v_call: TRBV4-2; j_call: TRBJ2-1; cdr3_aa: CASSQDWQRGTGEQFF; cdr3_nt: TGTGCCAGCAGCCAAGATTGGCAGCGGGGAACGGGGGAGCAGTTCTTC
clone_size: .; d_call: .; v_call: TRBV5-1; j_call: TRBJ1-1; cdr3_aa: CASSLGQENTEAFF; cdr3_nt: TGCGCCAGCAGCTTGGGTCAGGAGAACACTGAAGCTTTCTTT
clone_size: .; d_call: .; v_call: TRBV15; j_call: TRBJ2-7; cdr3_aa: CATSRDQDVPYEQYF; cdr3_nt: TGTGCCACCAGCAGAGATCAGGACGTGCCCTACGAGCAGTACTTC
clone_size: once; d_call: .; v_call: TRBV11-2; j_call: TRBJ2-1; cdr3_aa: CASSLEVGKALSYNEQFF; cdr3_nt: TGTGCCAGCAGCTTAGAAGTAGGAAAAGCCCTATCCTACAATGAGCAGTTCTTC
clone_size: .; d_call: .; v_call: TRBV5-4; j_call: TRBJ1-3; cdr3_aa: CASSSDRLSGNTIYF; cdr3_nt: TGTGCCAGCAGCTCGGACAGACTCTCTGGAAACACCATATATTTT
clone_size: .; d_call: .; v_call: TRBV28; j_call: TRBJ1-5; cdr3_aa: CASNIGGNQPQHF; cdr3_nt: TGTGCCAGCAACATAGGGGGGAATCAGCCCCAGCATTTT
clone_size: .; d_call: TRBD1; v_call: TRBV19; j_call: TRBJ2-3; cdr3_aa: CASSRDRGTSTDTQYF; cdr3_nt: TGTGCCAGTAGTAGGGACAGGGGGACGAGCACAGATACGCAGTATTTT
clone_size: .; d_call: TRBD1; v_call: TRBV5-1; j_call: TRBJ1-4; cdr3_aa: CASGTGASTNEKLFF; cdr3_nt: TGCGCCAGCGGGACAGGGGCGTCAACTAATGAAAAACTGTTTTTT
clone_size: .; d_call: .; v_call: TRBV2; j_call: TRBJ2-7; cdr3_aa: CASSAGVGDEQYF; cdr3_nt: TGTGCCAGCTCGGCAGGGGTGGGCGACGAGCAGTACTTC
clone_size: .; d_call: TRBD2; v_call: TRBV7-9; j_call: TRBJ2-2; cdr3_aa: CASSQPSGTSVNTGELFF; cdr3_nt: TGTGCCAGCAGCCAGCCCTCCGGGACTAGCGTTAACACCGGGGAGCTGTTTTTT
clone_size: .; d_call: .; v_call: TRBV28; j_call: TRBJ2-1; cdr3_aa: CASTSPRGGEQFF; cdr3_nt: TGTGCCAGCACCAGCCCTCGGGGCGGTGAGCAGTTCTTC
clone_size: .; d_call: TRBD2; v_call: TRBV11-2; j_call: TRBJ2-1; cdr3_aa: CASSLVVAGDIYNEQFF; cdr3_nt: TGTGCCAGCAGCTTAGTTGTAGCGGGAGATATCTACAATGAGCAGTTCTTC
clone_size: .; d_call: .; v_call: TRBV6-4; j_call: TRBJ1-2; cdr3_aa: CASNVDRNYGYTF; cdr3_nt: TGTGCCAGCAATGTAGACAGGAACTATGGCTACACCTTC
clone_size: once; d_call: TRBD1; v_call: TRBV15; j_call: TRBJ1-6; cdr3_aa: CATSRDRGQLGSPLHF; cdr3_nt: TGTGCCACCAGCAGGGACAGGGGGCAGCTGGGATCACCCCTCCACTTT
clone_size: .; d_call: .; v_call: TRBV28; j_call: TRBJ2-3; cdr3_aa: CASSWASAPDTQYF; cdr3_nt: TGTGCCAGCAGTTGGGCTAGCGCGCCAGATACGCAGTATTTT
clone_size: .; d_call: .; v_call: TRBV4-1; j_call: TRBJ1-6; cdr3_aa: CASSQLSDYSPLHF; cdr3_nt: TGCGCCAGCAGCCAACTTTCAGATTATTCACCCCTCCACTTT
clone_size: .; d_call: TRBD2; v_call: TRBV6-5; j_call: TRBJ2-3; cdr3_aa: CASSVLAGGTDTQYF; cdr3_nt: TGTGCCAGCAGTGTCCTAGCGGGGGGCACAGATACGCAGTATTTT
clone_size: .; d_call: TRBD1; v_call: TRBV2; j_call: TRBJ1-2; cdr3_aa: CATSADRFNYGYTF; cdr3_nt: TGTGCCACCTCGGCGGACAGGTTTAACTATGGCTACACCTTC
clone_size: once; d_call: .; v_call: TRBV7-9; j_call: TRBJ1-2; cdr3_aa: CASSLGDRVYGYTF; cdr3_nt: TGTGCCAGCAGCTTAGGTGACAGAGTCTATGGCTACACCTTC
clone_size: .; d_call: TRBD1; v_call: TRBV7-9; j_call: TRBJ1-5; cdr3_aa: CASSSGTGDNQPQHF; cdr3_nt: TGTGCCAGCAGCTCCGGGACAGGCGACAATCAGCCCCAGCATTTT
clone_size: .; d_call: .; v_call: TRBV5-4; j_call: TRBJ2-3; cdr3_aa: CASSLRGGVTDTQYF; cdr3_nt: TGTGCCAGCAGCTTGCGAGGGGGAGTGACAGATACGCAGTATTTT
clone_size: .; d_call: TRBD1; v_call: TRBV9; j_call: TRBJ1-6; cdr3_aa: CASSVDGTGVSPLHF; cdr3_nt: TGTGCCAGCAGCGTAGATGGGACAGGGGTTTCACCCCTCCACTTT
clone_size: .; d_call: .; v_call: TRBV30; j_call: TRBJ2-1; cdr3_aa: CAWSVRQSKQFF; cdr3_nt: TGTGCCTGGAGTGTGAGACAGTCCAAGCAGTTCTTC